Here is one TCR beta chain with its context. It has no known antigen specificity. Qualities for individual bases were not recorded, and no much larger clone is one base off. Other DNA variants within this sample encode the same CDR3. From its cysteine to its phenylalanine, the CDR3 spans 12 amino acids. The DNA shown is the 36-base CDR3, in frame from base 1. Relative to germline, V is missing 10 bases and J is missing 4 bases, with 3 bases of the junction outside any gene match. Taken from the germline V gene, the CDR1 and CDR2 loops are KGHDR and SFDVKD. The data originate from a study of blood T cell repertoires in COVID-19 (dated by TCRdb to 2018 to 2021). For the study in its entirety: Samples from collaborators originated in the United States, Italy and Spain and spanned both the acute and convalescent phases of COVID-19. The material from the prospective study consisted of cDNA or gDNA derived from T cells, B-cell-depleted T cells, or PBMCs. The dataset comprised deeply sampled blood TCRbeta repertoires from subjects exposed to, actively infected with, or recovered from COVID-19. The repertoires were released in a freely available public database meant as a resource for research on the immune response to SARS-CoV-2. Samples were obtained from the ongoing ImmuneRACE study (first 160 participants) and from 950 to 1,500 subjects provided by 6 global collaborators. Nearly every sample came with metadata listing a de-identified subject ID, COVID-19 status, age in years and sex. Where available, HLA class I and class II types were obtained from metadata supplied by the sample provider rather than from assay-based typing. General study outcomes and caveats: The amount of clinical and demographic metadata varied by source and participant and was provided uncurated.

TCRbeta CDR3 regions were amplified from genomic DNA by means of the immunoSEQ Assay, a bias-controlled multiplex PCR. The authors processed their data as follows. The number of nucleated cells in each sample was estimated from the amplification of reference gene primers within the assay. To quantify the absolute abundance of each unique TCRbeta CDR3 rearrangement, sequence reads were collapsed and filtered. For each sample, productive Simpson clonality was calculated as the square root of Simpson's diversity index over productive rearrangements. TCRdb mirrors the immuneACCESS table, restricted to in-frame sequences. Some clones are absent from its copies; in checked studies, under half trace to an unresolved V gene, and the reason for the others is unknown. That table furnishes V, J and clone size, whereas the DNA furnished D and trimming. This sample comprises over 85,000 clones, about 90% of them detected only once. The top ten clones comprise roughly 6.8% of the sample.

The collaborating institutions used their own protocols to collect whole blood in K2EDTA tubes. For TCRbeta analysis, collaborator samples were shipped as frozen whole blood, as isolated PBMCs, or as DNA extracted from either sample type. Here the chain combines TRBV24-1 and TRBJ2-1; TRBD1 fits 7 bases in the junction. The receptor was derived from a human donor with acute or convalescent COVID-19. The donor label of this sample is uncertain. The sequencing input was peripheral blood. The encoded CDR3 is CATSTGYNEQFF. The bases are TGTGCCACATCGACAGGGTACAATGAGCAGTTCTTC.